These T cell receptor beta chains were read from a single sample in a study of Ad26.COV2.S vaccination and SARS-CoV-2 variants. The repertoire was sequenced with immunoSEQ multiplex PCR; TCRdb's copy has only in-frame clones and lacks some. The sample consists of some 350,000 clones, under 95% of them appearing once. This specimen was peripheral blood, taken after recovery from COVID-19. The origin of the receptors is a human donor who had recovered from COVID-19. Both conserved end residues are part of each CDR3. The D gene is left open where the match is weak. Not every row has a clone size; where given, it reads once, few, many or a size class.

clone_size: NA
v_call: TRBV27
d_call: NA
j_call: TRBJ1-6
cdr3_nt: TGTGCCAGCAGTTTAGCAACAGGCTCTCCCAATTCACCCCTCCACTTT
cdr3_aa: CASSLATGSPNSPLHF

clone_size: once
v_call: TRBV7-2
d_call: NA
j_call: TRBJ2-1
cdr3_nt: TGTGCCACGCGCGTGGGGGGCACCTACAATGAGCAGTTCTTC
cdr3_aa: CATRVGGTYNEQFF

clone_size: NA
v_call: TRBV10-3
d_call: TRBD1
j_call: TRBJ1-2
cdr3_nt: TGTGCCATCAAACAAGGACAGGGTACGCATGGCTACACCTTC
cdr3_aa: CAIKQGQGTHGYTF

clone_size: NA
v_call: TRBV9
d_call: NA
j_call: TRBJ2-3
cdr3_nt: TGTGCCAGCAGCGTAGGTGGGTCCAGGGCGATAGATACGCAGTATTTT
cdr3_aa: CASSVGGSRAIDTQYF

clone_size: NA
v_call: TRBV6-5
d_call: NA
j_call: TRBJ1-1
cdr3_nt: TGTGCCAGCAGTTTGGACAGAATGAACACTGAAGCTTTCTTT
cdr3_aa: CASSLDRMNTEAFF

clone_size: NA
v_call: TRBV9
d_call: NA
j_call: TRBJ2-7
cdr3_nt: TGTGCCAGCAGCCCCCACGGCAGGGGTAGTAACTACGAGCAGTACTTC
cdr3_aa: CASSPHGRGSNYEQYF

clone_size: NA
v_call: TRBV5-1
d_call: NA
j_call: TRBJ1-2
cdr3_nt: TGCGCCAGCAGCGTCGGACAGACGTGGGGCTACACCTTC
cdr3_aa: CASSVGQTWGYTF

clone_size: NA
v_call: TRBV25-1
d_call: TRBD1
j_call: TRBJ1-2
cdr3_nt: TGTGCCAGCAGAAGCTCGGACAGGGAAGGATACTATGGCTACACCTTC
cdr3_aa: CASRSSDREGYYGYTF

clone_size: NA
v_call: TRBV9
d_call: NA
j_call: TRBJ2-1
cdr3_nt: TGTGCCAGCAGCGTAGAGGACGCCTCCTACAATGAGCAGTTCTTC
cdr3_aa: CASSVEDASYNEQFF

clone_size: once
v_call: TRBV3-1/TRBV3-2
d_call: NA
j_call: TRBJ1-5
cdr3_nt: TGTGCCAGCAGCCAAGGGACAGCTAGCAATCAGCCCCAGCATTTT
cdr3_aa: CASSQGTASNQPQHF

clone_size: NA
v_call: TRBV27
d_call: NA
j_call: TRBJ1-4
cdr3_nt: TGTGCCAGCAGTTTTAAGGGGACAACTAATGAAAAACTGTTTTTT
cdr3_aa: CASSFKGTTNEKLFF

clone_size: once
v_call: TRBV10-3
d_call: TRBD2
j_call: TRBJ2-3
cdr3_nt: TGTGCCATCAGTGGGTCCAGCGGGGGGATGGCAGATACGCAGTATTTT
cdr3_aa: CAISGSSGGMADTQYF

clone_size: once
v_call: TRBV5-1
d_call: NA
j_call: TRBJ1-1
cdr3_nt: TGCGCCAGCAGCTTGGACGGACATCTTGGTGACACTGAAGCTTTCTTT
cdr3_aa: CASSLDGHLGDTEAFF

clone_size: NA
v_call: TRBV19
d_call: NA
j_call: TRBJ1-1
cdr3_nt: TGTGCCAGTAGTATACAGGGCAGCCTGAACACTGAAGCTTTCTTT
cdr3_aa: CASSIQGSLNTEAFF

clone_size: NA
v_call: TRBV6-6
d_call: NA
j_call: TRBJ2-2
cdr3_nt: TGTGCCAGCAGAGAGGGAGCGCCCGGGGAGCTGTTTTTT
cdr3_aa: CASREGAPGELFF

clone_size: NA
v_call: TRBV21-1
d_call: NA
j_call: TRBJ2-3
cdr3_nt: TGTGCCAACTTCCGAAGAGGGAGCACAGATACGCAGTATTTT
cdr3_aa: CANFRRGSTDTQYF

clone_size: NA
v_call: TRBV7-2
d_call: TRBD2
j_call: TRBJ2-7
cdr3_nt: TGTGCCAGCAGCCCGGGGGGGCCTGGTGGCTACGAGCAGTACTTC
cdr3_aa: CASSPGGPGGYEQYF

clone_size: NA
v_call: TRBV27
d_call: TRBD1
j_call: TRBJ2-3
cdr3_nt: TGTGCCAGCAGTTTGACAGGGGTAATACGCACAGATACGCAGTATTTT
cdr3_aa: CASSLTGVIRTDTQYF

clone_size: NA
v_call: TRBV7-6
d_call: NA
j_call: TRBJ1-3
cdr3_nt: TGTGCCAGCAGCTTAGGGGCAGGATCGTCGGGAAACACCATATATTTT
cdr3_aa: CASSLGAGSSGNTIYF

clone_size: NA
v_call: TRBV18
d_call: TRBD1
j_call: TRBJ1-4
cdr3_nt: TGTGCCAGCTCACCATCGACAGGGTACGAAAAACTGTTTTTT
cdr3_aa: CASSPSTGYEKLFF

clone_size: NA
v_call: TRBV7-2
d_call: NA
j_call: TRBJ1-2
cdr3_nt: TGTGCCAGCAGCCCATTGAGGGGGGGCGGCTACACCTTC
cdr3_aa: CASSPLRGGGYTF

clone_size: NA
v_call: TRBV19
d_call: TRBD1
j_call: TRBJ2-7
cdr3_nt: TGTGCCAGTAGTATGAGGTGGACAGGGAGGTCTGGGTTCTACGAGCAGTACTTC
cdr3_aa: CASSMRWTGRSGFYEQYF

clone_size: few
v_call: TRBV4-3
d_call: TRBD1
j_call: TRBJ1-6
cdr3_nt: TGCGCCAGCAGCCAGTACAGGGGAGGGCCTTCACCCCTCCACTTT
cdr3_aa: CASSQYRGGPSPLHF

clone_size: NA
v_call: TRBV7-6
d_call: NA
j_call: TRBJ2-7
cdr3_nt: TGTGCCAGCAGCTTAGGACCAGGGGAGTTTAACGAGCAGTACTTC
cdr3_aa: CASSLGPGEFNEQYF

clone_size: NA
v_call: TRBV21-1
d_call: NA
j_call: TRBJ1-2
cdr3_nt: TGTGCCAGCAGCACCGGACAGGGAGGGATTTATTTGGGGGACTATGGCTACACCTTC
cdr3_aa: CASSTGQGGIYLGDYGYTF

clone_size: NA
v_call: TRBV3-1/TRBV3-2
d_call: NA
j_call: TRBJ1-2
cdr3_nt: TGTGCCAGCAGCCAGGCCGGGACGGCCTATGGCTACACCTTC
cdr3_aa: CASSQAGTAYGYTF

clone_size: NA
v_call: TRBV9
d_call: NA
j_call: TRBJ2-7
cdr3_nt: TGTGCCAGCAGCGTAGAAGGAGGGGGGGCAGAGCAGTACTTC
cdr3_aa: CASSVEGGGAEQYF

clone_size: NA
v_call: TRBV18
d_call: TRBD1
j_call: TRBJ2-7
cdr3_nt: TGTGCCAGCTCACCGACTGGACAGGGAACCTACGAGCAGTACTTC
cdr3_aa: CASSPTGQGTYEQYF

clone_size: once
v_call: TRBV6-2/TRBV6-3
d_call: NA
j_call: TRBJ1-1
cdr3_nt: TGTGCCAGCAGTTTCTTGGCCAAATCTGGGGCTATGAACACTGAAGCTTTCTTT
cdr3_aa: CASSFLAKSGAMNTEAFF

clone_size: NA
v_call: TRBV4-1
d_call: TRBD1
j_call: TRBJ1-6
cdr3_nt: TGCGCCAGCAGCCATCGAAGGGGGGGACAGGACCATTCACCCCTCCACTTT
cdr3_aa: CASSHRRGGQDHSPLHF

clone_size: few
v_call: TRBV9
d_call: TRBD2
j_call: TRBJ2-2
cdr3_nt: TGTGCCAGCAGCGTAAGGGATAGCGGGGGGACCGGGGAGCTGTTTTTT
cdr3_aa: CASSVRDSGGTGELFF

clone_size: NA
v_call: TRBV6-5
d_call: TRBD1
j_call: TRBJ1-2
cdr3_nt: TGTGCCAGCACCCTGACAGGGAACTATGGCTACACCTTC
cdr3_aa: CASTLTGNYGYTF

clone_size: NA
v_call: TRBV5-1
d_call: TRBD1
j_call: TRBJ2-7
cdr3_nt: TGCGCCAGCAGCTTGGCCCGTCACAGGGGGGAAACCTACGAGCAGTACTTC
cdr3_aa: CASSLARHRGETYEQYF

clone_size: NA
v_call: TRBV6-6
d_call: NA
j_call: TRBJ2-3
cdr3_nt: TGTGCCAGCACCCCCTCGCAAGATACGCAGTATTTT
cdr3_aa: CASTPSQDTQYF

clone_size: NA
v_call: TRBV12-5
d_call: NA
j_call: TRBJ1-1
cdr3_nt: TGTGCTAGTGCCTCGGGACTCTCGAACACTGAAGCTTTCTTT
cdr3_aa: CASASGLSNTEAFF

clone_size: NA
v_call: TRBV10-2
d_call: TRBD1
j_call: TRBJ1-5
cdr3_nt: TGCGCCAGCAGTTTGACAGGGGAGGCACACAATCAGCCCCAGCATTTT
cdr3_aa: CASSLTGEAHNQPQHF

clone_size: NA
v_call: TRBV9
d_call: NA
j_call: TRBJ1-2
cdr3_nt: TGTGCCAGCAGCCCCGTGTCCGGGAGTAACTATGGCTACACCTTC
cdr3_aa: CASSPVSGSNYGYTF

clone_size: NA
v_call: TRBV6-5
d_call: TRBD1
j_call: TRBJ1-6
cdr3_nt: TGTGCCAGCAGTTACTCCGGGACAGGGGTTTCACCCCTCCACTTT
cdr3_aa: CASSYSGTGVSPLHF

clone_size: NA
v_call: TRBV7-6
d_call: NA
j_call: TRBJ1-1
cdr3_nt: TGTGCCAGCAGCCCACTTACAGTGAACACTGAAGCTTTCTTT
cdr3_aa: CASSPLTVNTEAFF

clone_size: NA
v_call: TRBV19
d_call: NA
j_call: TRBJ1-5
cdr3_nt: TGTGCCAGTAAAACAGCGATCAATCAGCCCCAGCATTTT
cdr3_aa: CASKTAINQPQHF

clone_size: NA
v_call: TRBV10-2
d_call: TRBD1
j_call: TRBJ1-5
cdr3_nt: TGCGCCAGCACCACAGGGGGTTATAGCAATCAGCCCCAGCATTTT
cdr3_aa: CASTTGGYSNQPQHF

clone_size: NA
v_call: TRBV5-6
d_call: NA
j_call: TRBJ2-5
cdr3_nt: TGTGCCAGCAGCTTTCCTGGAGGGGTGCAAGAGACCCAGTACTTC
cdr3_aa: CASSFPGGVQETQYF

clone_size: few
v_call: TRBV5-1
d_call: NA
j_call: TRBJ1-1
cdr3_nt: TGCGCCAGCAGCCCCTTCAGGGAAGGTAGCACTGAAGCTTTCTTT
cdr3_aa: CASSPFREGSTEAFF

clone_size: NA
v_call: TRBV11-2
d_call: NA
j_call: TRBJ2-1
cdr3_nt: TGTGCCAGCAGTCCCGACTCACCGGCCAAAAATGAGCAGTTCTTC
cdr3_aa: CASSPDSPAKNEQFF

clone_size: once
v_call: TRBV9
d_call: NA
j_call: TRBJ1-6
cdr3_nt: TGTGCCAGCAGCGGGGAGGACAGCGGTGGACCCCTCCACTTT
cdr3_aa: CASSGEDSGGPLHF

clone_size: NA
v_call: TRBV4-1
d_call: TRBD2
j_call: TRBJ2-7
cdr3_nt: TGCGCCAGCAGCCAAACCGGGACTAGCGGCTGGCAGTACTTC
cdr3_aa: CASSQTGTSGWQYF

clone_size: NA
v_call: TRBV20-1
d_call: TRBD1
j_call: TRBJ1-1
cdr3_nt: TGCAGTGCTAGTGGCGGGACAGGGAAATTCTTT
cdr3_aa: CSASGGTGKFF

clone_size: NA
v_call: TRBV12-5
d_call: NA
j_call: TRBJ2-7
cdr3_nt: TGTGCTAGTGGTTTGGGCAGGAGCTCCTACGAGCAGTACTTC
cdr3_aa: CASGLGRSSYEQYF

clone_size: NA
v_call: TRBV3-1/TRBV3-2
d_call: TRBD1
j_call: TRBJ1-1
cdr3_nt: TGTGCCAGCAGCCGGATGGGACAGGCGGTCCCTGAAGCTTTCTTT
cdr3_aa: CASSRMGQAVPEAFF

clone_size: NA
v_call: TRBV16
d_call: NA
j_call: TRBJ1-4
cdr3_nt: TGTGCCAGCAGCCAATGGAATTCCGGTGAAAAACTGTTTTTT
cdr3_aa: CASSQWNSGEKLFF

clone_size: NA
v_call: TRBV27
d_call: NA
j_call: TRBJ1-1
cdr3_nt: TGTGCCAGCTCGGAGCCGGGACTTTGGAACACTGAAGCTTTCTTT
cdr3_aa: CASSEPGLWNTEAFF

clone_size: few
v_call: TRBV27
d_call: NA
j_call: TRBJ1-6
cdr3_nt: TGTGCCAGCAGCTTAGGGAGCTCCTATAATTCACCCCTCCACTTT
cdr3_aa: CASSLGSSYNSPLHF

clone_size: NA
v_call: TRBV4-2
d_call: NA
j_call: TRBJ1-1
cdr3_nt: TGTGCCAGCAGCACCCTGACAGGTGCCCTCACTGAAGCTTTCTTT
cdr3_aa: CASSTLTGALTEAFF

clone_size: NA
v_call: TRBV6-5
d_call: TRBD1
j_call: TRBJ2-1
cdr3_nt: TGTGCCAGCAGCCGGGACAGTTACAATGAGCAGTTCTTC
cdr3_aa: CASSRDSYNEQFF

clone_size: NA
v_call: TRBV6-6
d_call: TRBD1
j_call: TRBJ2-7
cdr3_nt: TGTGCCAGCAGTCTCGACCCCGGGACAGCGTCGCCCTACGAGCAGTACTTC
cdr3_aa: CASSLDPGTASPYEQYF

clone_size: NA
v_call: TRBV21-1
d_call: NA
j_call: TRBJ1-1
cdr3_nt: TGTGCCAGCAGCAAAGAACGGACAGGGAGTTCGAACACTGAGGCTTTCTTT
cdr3_aa: CASSKERTGSSNTEAFF

clone_size: NA
v_call: TRBV6-5
d_call: TRBD1
j_call: TRBJ1-2
cdr3_nt: TGTGCCAGCAGTACAGGGGGCGATCACTATGGCTACACCTTC
cdr3_aa: CASSTGGDHYGYTF